This TCR beta chain derives from a study of neoadjuvant anti-PD-1 for oral cavity cancer. Regarding time point: after neoadjuvant nivolumab, at surgical resection. The germline V gene encodes CDR1 SEHNR and CDR2 FQNEAQ (reference sequence). The CDR3 totals 13 residues. V was clipped by 6 bases and J by 5 bases, with 13 bases between them. The table came from immunoSEQ multiplex PCR; TCRdb's copy has only in-frame clones and leaves some out. The profile shows about 39,000 clones, approximately 80% of them singletons. The sequence was collected from a person aged 35-80 years with oral cavity squamous cell carcinoma. V usage is TRBV7-9 and J usage is TRBJ2-5; D is unclear. The sequences come from PBMCs, collected after nivolumab (anti-PD-1) treatment. The CDR3 loop reads CASRPGEGETQYF. As DNA, the CDR3 is TGTGCCAGCAGGCCAGGTGAAGGGGAGACCCAGTACTTC.